This TCR beta chain originates from a study of blood T cell repertoires in COVID-19. Study context: From T cells, B-cell-depleted T cells, or PBMCs came the material, which was cDNA or gDNA.

Participant age was roughly 18 to 89 years, and participants resided in around 24 US areas. Each exposed participant met a COVID-19 case in the 2 weeks preceding study entry. Original methodology: Amplification with reference gene primers provided the estimates of nucleated cell counts. Profiled with immunoSEQ multiplex PCR; TCRdb holds only in-frame clones, not every one. V and J calls and clone size are copied from that table; D and trimming were computed from the DNA. Of 240,000 or so clones listed, about 90% are singletons. The CDR3 extends over 14 amino acids. Trimming shortened V by 2 bases and J by 11 bases, and 17 bases separated the two germline ends. Germline lookup yields CDR1 MGHRA and CDR2 YSYEKL.

This receptor was taken from a man aged 50-60 years who had been exposed to COVID-19. The rearrangement links TRBV4-1 to TRBJ2-3, with D perhaps matching TRBD2 (6 bases). Sequenced sample: PBMCs or T cells enriched from blood (not recorded which). CDR3 DNA: TGCGCCAGCAGCCAACCAATACTAGCTTTAGGGCAGTATTTT. Its protein product is CASSQPILALGQYF.